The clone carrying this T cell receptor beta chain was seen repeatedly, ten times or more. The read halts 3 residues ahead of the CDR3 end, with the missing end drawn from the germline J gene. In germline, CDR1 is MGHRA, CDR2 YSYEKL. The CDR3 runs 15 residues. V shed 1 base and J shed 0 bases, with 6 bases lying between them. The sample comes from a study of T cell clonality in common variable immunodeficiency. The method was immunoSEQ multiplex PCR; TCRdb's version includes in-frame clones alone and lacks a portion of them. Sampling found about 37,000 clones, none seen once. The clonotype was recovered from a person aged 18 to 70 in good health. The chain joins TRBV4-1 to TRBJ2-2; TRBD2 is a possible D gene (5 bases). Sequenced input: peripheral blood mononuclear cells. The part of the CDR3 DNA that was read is TGCGCCAGCAGCCAAGCGGGGTCGAACACCGGGGAG. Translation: CASSQAGSNTGE. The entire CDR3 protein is CASSQAGSNTGELFF.